This TCR beta chain was documented in a study of cytomegalovirus exposure and HLA in healthy donors. Vbeta (60) and Jbeta (13) primers were used in the PCR. TCRdb's copy holds only in-frame clones and misses some; the assay was immunoSEQ multiplex PCR. This sample yields 150,000 to 200,000 clones, of which roughly 87% are seen a single time; about 3.8% belongs to the top ten. Whole-study results and caveats: A later analysis linked a missense variant in DCLRE1C to the trimming of TCR beta V and J genes. Rarity characterized most TCR sequences, yet some public TCRs appeared in many donors. Analyses of presence and absence presupposed an approximately uniform sequencing depth across donors.

With regard to this clone: The antigen is undetermined.

The TCR sequence derives from a man aged 50 or older in good health and CMV-seropositive. The sample taken for sequencing was PBMCs.

CDR3 sequence: CASRSTGGVTTEAFF. In DNA form, the CDR3 reads TGTGCCAGCAGATCAACAGGGGGGGTAACCACTGAAGCTTTCTTT. The chain uses TRBV13 and TRBJ1-1; TRBD1 aligns across 8 bases. J lost 4 bases, V lost 6 bases, and 10 bases had no gene match. This CDR3 region has 15 residues. Germline V CDR1 and CDR2: PRHDT, FYEKMQ (reference sequence).